The present T cell receptor beta chain was sequenced within a study of cytomegalovirus exposure and HLA in healthy donors. Study-wide background: Around 77 million unique TCRs from HLA-typed donors made up an early data release. The study's findings and limits: V- and J-gene trimming in TCR beta was tied to a missense DCLRE1C variant by an analysis performed later.

A note on this clone: Its specificity is not known.

PCR used 60 Vbeta primers and 13 Jbeta primers. The assay was immunoSEQ multiplex PCR, and TCRdb's table has in-frame clones only and misses some. The repertoire consists of some 150,000 clones, with around 75% occurring once and the leading ten covering roughly 6.6%. The receptor was derived from a man in his thirties or forties in good health and CMV-seronegative. Sequences were obtained from PBMCs.

Written as DNA, the CDR3 is TGCAGCGTTGAGGGGGGGCTCGATGGCTACACCTTC. Translated: CSVEGGLDGYTF. The chain carries TRBV29-1 and TRBJ1-2, with D maybe TRBD1 (6 bases). This CDR3 is 12 amino acids long. V was cut by 3 bases and J by 6 bases, with 11 bases left in between. The germline V gene has CDR1 SQVTM and CDR2 ANQGSEA.